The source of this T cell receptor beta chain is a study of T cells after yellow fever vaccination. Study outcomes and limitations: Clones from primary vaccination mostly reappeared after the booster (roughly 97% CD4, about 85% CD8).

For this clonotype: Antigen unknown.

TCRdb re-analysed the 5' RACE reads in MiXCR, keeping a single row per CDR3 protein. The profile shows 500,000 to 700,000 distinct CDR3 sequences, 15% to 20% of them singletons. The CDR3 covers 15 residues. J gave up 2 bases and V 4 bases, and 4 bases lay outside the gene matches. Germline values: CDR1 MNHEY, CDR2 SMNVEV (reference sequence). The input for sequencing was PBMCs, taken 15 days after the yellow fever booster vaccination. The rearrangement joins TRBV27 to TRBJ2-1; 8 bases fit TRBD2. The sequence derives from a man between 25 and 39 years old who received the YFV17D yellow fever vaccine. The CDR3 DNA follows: TGTGCCAGCAGTTGGACTAGCCGAACCTACAATGAGCAGTTCTTC. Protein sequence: CASSWTSRTYNEQFF.